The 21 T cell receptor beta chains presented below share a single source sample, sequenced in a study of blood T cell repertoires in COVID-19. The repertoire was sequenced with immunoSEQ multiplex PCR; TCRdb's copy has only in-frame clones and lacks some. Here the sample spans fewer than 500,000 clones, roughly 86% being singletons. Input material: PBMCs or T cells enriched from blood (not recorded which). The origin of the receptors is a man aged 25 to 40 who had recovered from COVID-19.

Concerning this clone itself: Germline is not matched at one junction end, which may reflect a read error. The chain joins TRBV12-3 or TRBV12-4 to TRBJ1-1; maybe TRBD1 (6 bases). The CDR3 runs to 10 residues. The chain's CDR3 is CASSRDRTRF. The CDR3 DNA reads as TGTGCCAGCAGTCGTGACAGGACGCGCTTT.

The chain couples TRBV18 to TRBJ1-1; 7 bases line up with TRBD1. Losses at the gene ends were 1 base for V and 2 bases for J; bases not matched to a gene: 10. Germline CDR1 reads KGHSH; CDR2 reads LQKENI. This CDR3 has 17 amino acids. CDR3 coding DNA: TGTGCCAGCTCACCACTAATTGGACAGGCGGCCAACACTGAAGCTTTCTTT. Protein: CASSPLIGQAANTEAFF.

CDR3 region: CAISESLAGGTYNEQFF. In nucleotides, the CDR3 is TGTGCCATCAGTGAGTCACTAGCGGGGGGCACCTACAATGAGCAGTTCTTC. The rearrangement joins TRBV10-3 to TRBJ2-1, with TRBD2 identical over 12 bases. Germline-derived CDR1 and CDR2 are ENHRY and SYGVKD. V lost 0 bases and J lost 2; bases outside the gene matches: 2. This CDR3 comprises 17 residues.

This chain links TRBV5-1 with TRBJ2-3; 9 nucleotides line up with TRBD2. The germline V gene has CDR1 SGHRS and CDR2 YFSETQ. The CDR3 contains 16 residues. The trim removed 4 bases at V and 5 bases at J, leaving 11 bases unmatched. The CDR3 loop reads CASSLERSGGKDTQYF. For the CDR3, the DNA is TGCGCCAGCAGCCTGGAAAGGAGCGGGGGGAAAGATACGCAGTATTTT.

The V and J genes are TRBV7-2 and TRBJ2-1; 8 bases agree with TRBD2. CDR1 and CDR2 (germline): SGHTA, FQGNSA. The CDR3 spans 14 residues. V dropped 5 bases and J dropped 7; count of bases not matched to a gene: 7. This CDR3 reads CASSHQRGRNEQFF. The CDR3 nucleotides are TGTGCCAGCAGCCATCAACGCGGGAGGAATGAGCAGTTCTTC.

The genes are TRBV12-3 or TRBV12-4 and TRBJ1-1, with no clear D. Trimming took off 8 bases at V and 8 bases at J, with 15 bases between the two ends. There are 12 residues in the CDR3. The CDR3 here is CASVRHGEEAFF. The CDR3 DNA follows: TGTGCCAGCGTAAGGCACGGAGAGGAAGCTTTCTTT.

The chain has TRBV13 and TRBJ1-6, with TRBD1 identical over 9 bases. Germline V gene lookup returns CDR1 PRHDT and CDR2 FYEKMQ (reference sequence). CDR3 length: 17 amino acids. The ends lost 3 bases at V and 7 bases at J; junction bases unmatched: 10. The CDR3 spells CASSFLDRGFLNSPLHF. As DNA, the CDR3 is TGTGCCAGCAGCTTCTTGGACAGGGGTTTTCTCAATTCACCCCTCCACTTT.

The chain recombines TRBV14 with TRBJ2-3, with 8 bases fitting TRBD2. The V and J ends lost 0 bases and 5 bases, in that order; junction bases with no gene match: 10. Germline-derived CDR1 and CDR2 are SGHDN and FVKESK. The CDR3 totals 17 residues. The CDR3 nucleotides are TGTGCCAGCAGCCAAGATCTGTATCCGGGGGGGCTAGATACGCAGTATTTT. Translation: CASSQDLYPGGLDTQYF.

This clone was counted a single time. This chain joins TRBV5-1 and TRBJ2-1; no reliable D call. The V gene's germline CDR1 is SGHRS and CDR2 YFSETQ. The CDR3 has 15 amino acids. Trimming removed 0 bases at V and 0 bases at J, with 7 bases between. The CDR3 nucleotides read TGCGCCAGCAGCTTGGAGCATCCCTCCTACAATGAGCAGTTCTTC. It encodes CASSLEHPSYNEQFF.

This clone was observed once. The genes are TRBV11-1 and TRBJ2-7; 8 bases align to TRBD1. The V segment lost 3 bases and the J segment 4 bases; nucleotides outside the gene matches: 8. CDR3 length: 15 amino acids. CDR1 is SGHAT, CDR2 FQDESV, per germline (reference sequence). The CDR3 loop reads CASSFGAGGLYEQYF. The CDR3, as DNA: TGTGCCAGCAGCTTCGGGGCAGGGGGCCTTTACGAGCAGTACTTC.

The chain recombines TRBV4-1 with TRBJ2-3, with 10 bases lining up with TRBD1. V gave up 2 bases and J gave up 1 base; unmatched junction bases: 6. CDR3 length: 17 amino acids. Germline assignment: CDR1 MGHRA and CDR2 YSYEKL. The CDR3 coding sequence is TGCGCCAGCAGCCAACTGGGGACAGGGGCCCGCACAGATACGCAGTATTTT. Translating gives CASSQLGTGARTDTQYF.

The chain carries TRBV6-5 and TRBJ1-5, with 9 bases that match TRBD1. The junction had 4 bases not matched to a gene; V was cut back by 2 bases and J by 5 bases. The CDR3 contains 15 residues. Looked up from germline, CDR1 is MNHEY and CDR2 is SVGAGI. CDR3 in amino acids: CASSYDRGGHQPQHF. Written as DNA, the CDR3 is TGTGCCAGCAGTTACGACAGGGGGGGCCATCAGCCCCAGCATTTT.

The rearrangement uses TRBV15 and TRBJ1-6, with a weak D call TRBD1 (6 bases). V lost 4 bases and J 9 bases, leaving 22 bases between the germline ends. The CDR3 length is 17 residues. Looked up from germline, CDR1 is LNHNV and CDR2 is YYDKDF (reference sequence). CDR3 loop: CATSKGGIAREGSPLHF. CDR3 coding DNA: TGTGCCACCAGCAAAGGGGGTATAGCTCGAGAAGGTTCACCCCTCCACTTT.

The CDR3: CASSIPQQETQYF. The CDR3 DNA reads as TGTGCCAGTAGTATACCCCAACAAGAGACCCAGTACTTC. The gene calls are TRBV19 and TRBJ2-5; D not certain. The germline V gene has CDR1 LNHDA and CDR2 SQIVND (reference sequence). The CDR3 runs 13 residues. The V end was cut by 2 bases, the J end by 2 bases, with 6 bases between.

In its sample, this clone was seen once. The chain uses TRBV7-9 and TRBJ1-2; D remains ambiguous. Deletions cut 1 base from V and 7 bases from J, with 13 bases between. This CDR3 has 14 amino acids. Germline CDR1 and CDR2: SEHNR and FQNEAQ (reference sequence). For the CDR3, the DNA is TGTGCCAGCAGCTTAGGGGTCGCAGGTGGTGGCTACACCTTC. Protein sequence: CASSLGVAGGGYTF.

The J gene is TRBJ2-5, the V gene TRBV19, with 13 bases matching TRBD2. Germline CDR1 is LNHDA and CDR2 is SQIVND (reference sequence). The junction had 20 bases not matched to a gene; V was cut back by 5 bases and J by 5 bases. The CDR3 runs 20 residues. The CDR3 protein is CASSPKLAGGQWAQLETQYF. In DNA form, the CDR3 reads TGTGCCAGTAGTCCCAAACTAGCGGGGGGGCAGTGGGCCCAGTTGGAGACCCAGTACTTC.

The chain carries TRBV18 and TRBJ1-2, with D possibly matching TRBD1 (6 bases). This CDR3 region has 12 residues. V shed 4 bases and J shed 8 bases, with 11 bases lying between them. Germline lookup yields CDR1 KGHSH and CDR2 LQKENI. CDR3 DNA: TGTGCCAGCTCACTGACAGGCCAAGGCTACACCTTC. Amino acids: CASSLTGQGYTF.

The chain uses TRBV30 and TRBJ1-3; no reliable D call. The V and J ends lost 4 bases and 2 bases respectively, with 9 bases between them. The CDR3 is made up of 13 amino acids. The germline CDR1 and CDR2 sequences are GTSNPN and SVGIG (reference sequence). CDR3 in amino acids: CAWMTGAGNTIYF. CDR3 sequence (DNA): TGTGCCTGGATGACGGGTGCTGGAAACACCATATATTTT.

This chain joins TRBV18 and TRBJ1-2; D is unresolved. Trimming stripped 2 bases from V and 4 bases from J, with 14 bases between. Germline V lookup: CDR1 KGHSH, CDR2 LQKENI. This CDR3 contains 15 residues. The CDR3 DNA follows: TGTGCCAGCTCACCAACGGAAGTTCGGGGCTATGGCTACACCTTC. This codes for CASSPTEVRGYGYTF.

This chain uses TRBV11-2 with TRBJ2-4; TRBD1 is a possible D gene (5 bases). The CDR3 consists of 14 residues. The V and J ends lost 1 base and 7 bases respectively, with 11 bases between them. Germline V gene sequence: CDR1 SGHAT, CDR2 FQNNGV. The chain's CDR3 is CASSLGGRVNIQYF. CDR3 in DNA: TGTGCCAGCAGCTTAGGTGGCAGGGTCAACATTCAGTACTTC.

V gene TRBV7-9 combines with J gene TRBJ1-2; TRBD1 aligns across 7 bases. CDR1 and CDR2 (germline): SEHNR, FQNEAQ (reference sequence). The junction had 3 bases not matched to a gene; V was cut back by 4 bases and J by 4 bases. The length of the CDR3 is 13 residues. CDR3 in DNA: TGTGCCAGCAGCTCTGGGACAGCCTATGGCTACACCTTC. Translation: CASSSGTAYGYTF.